This record covers a single T cell receptor beta chain. This record comes from a study of T cell repertoires in ileal Crohn's disease. Using immunoSEQ multiplex PCR, the repertoire was profiled, and TCRdb retains in-frame clones only, with some absent. The sample comprises 16,000 or so clones, about 86% of which are singletons, and roughly 5.5% rests with the top ten. Germline CDR1 KGHSH, CDR2 LQKENI. The V gene end was trimmed by 5 bases and the J gene end by 2 bases; junction bases not matched to a gene: 17. The CDR3 spans 19 residues. The specimen was ileal tissue. The chain is built from TRBV18 and TRBJ2-2, with 7 bases matching TRBD1. The receptor was derived from an adult with Crohn's disease. CDR3 loop: CASSAAIITGTVNTGELFF. Here the CDR3 DNA reads TGTGCCAGCTCAGCCGCCATTATTACCGGGACAGTTAACACCGGGGAGCTGTTTTTT.